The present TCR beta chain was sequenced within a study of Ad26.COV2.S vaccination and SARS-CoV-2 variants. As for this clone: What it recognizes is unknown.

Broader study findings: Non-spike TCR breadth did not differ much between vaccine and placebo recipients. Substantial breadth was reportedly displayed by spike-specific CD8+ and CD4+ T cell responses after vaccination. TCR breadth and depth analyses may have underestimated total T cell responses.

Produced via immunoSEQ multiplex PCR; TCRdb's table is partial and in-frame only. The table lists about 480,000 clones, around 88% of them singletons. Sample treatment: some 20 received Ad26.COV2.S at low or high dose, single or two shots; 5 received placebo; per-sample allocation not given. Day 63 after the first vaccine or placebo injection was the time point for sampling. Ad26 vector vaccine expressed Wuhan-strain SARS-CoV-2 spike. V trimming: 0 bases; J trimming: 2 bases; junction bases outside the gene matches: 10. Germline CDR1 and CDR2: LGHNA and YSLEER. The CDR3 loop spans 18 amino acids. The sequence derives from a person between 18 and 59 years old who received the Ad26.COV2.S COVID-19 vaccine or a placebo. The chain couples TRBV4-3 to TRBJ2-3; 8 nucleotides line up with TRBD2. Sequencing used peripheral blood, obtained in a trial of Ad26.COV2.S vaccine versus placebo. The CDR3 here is CASSQDLVGTSNTDTQYF. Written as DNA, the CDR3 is TGCGCCAGCAGCCAAGATCTTGTAGGGACTAGTAACACAGATACGCAGTATTTT.